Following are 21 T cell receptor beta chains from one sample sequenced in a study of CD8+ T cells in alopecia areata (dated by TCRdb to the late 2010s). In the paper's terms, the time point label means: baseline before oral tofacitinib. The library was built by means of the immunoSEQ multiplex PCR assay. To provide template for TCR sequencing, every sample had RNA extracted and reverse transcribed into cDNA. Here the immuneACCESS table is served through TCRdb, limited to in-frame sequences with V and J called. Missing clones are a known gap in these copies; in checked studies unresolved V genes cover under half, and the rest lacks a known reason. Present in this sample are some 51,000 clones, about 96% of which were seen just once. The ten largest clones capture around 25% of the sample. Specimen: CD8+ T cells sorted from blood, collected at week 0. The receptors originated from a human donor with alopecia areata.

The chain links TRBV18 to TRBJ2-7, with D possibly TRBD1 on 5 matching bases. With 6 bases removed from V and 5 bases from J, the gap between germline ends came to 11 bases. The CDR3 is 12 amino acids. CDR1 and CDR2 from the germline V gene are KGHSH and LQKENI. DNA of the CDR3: TGTGCCAGCTCCCAGGGTTTCCACGAGCAGTACTTC. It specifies CASSQGFHEQYF.

The CDR3 region is CASCRYGGAQETQYF. The DNA of the CDR3 is TGTGCCAGCTGTCGGTACGGTGGGGCCCAAGAGACCCAGTACTTC. The rearrangement joins TRBV27 to TRBJ2-5, with a weak D call TRBD1 (5 bases). The V gene lost 8 bases and the J gene lost 1 base, with 17 bases spanning the gap. The CDR3 length is 15 residues. Germline CDR1 MNHEY, CDR2 SMNVEV (reference sequence).

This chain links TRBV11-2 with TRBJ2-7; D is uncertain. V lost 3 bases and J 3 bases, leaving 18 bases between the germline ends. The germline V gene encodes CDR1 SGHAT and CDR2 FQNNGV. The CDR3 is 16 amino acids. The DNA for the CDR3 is TGTGCCAGCAGCTTGCCCTTAAGAGACGTCCTCTACGAGCAGTACTTC. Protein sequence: CASSLPLRDVLYEQYF.

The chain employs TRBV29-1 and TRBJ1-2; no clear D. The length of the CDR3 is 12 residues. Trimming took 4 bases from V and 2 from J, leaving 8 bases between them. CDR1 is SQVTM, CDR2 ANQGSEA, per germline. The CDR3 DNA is TGCAGCGTTGTTTCAGAAAACTATGGCTACACCTTC. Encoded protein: CSVVSENYGYTF.

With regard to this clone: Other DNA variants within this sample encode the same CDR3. The CDR3 DNA reads TGTGCCAGCAGTCCCGGGGTTACCGGGGAGCTGTTTTTT. Translated: CASSPGVTGELFF. This rearrangement joins TRBV4-2 to TRBJ2-2; tentatively, D is TRBD2 (5 bases). Trimming took 6 bases from V and 5 from J, leaving 10 bases between them. CDR1 is LGHNA, CDR2 YNFKEQ, per germline. The CDR3 has 13 residues.

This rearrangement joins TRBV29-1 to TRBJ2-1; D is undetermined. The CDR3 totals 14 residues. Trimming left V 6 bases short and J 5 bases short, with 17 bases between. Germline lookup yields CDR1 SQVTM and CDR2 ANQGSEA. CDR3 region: CSVRPSIGNNEQFF. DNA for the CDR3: TGCAGCGTGCGCCCGTCAATAGGGAACAATGAGCAGTTCTTC.

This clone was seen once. In DNA form, the CDR3 reads TGTGCCAGCAGCTTAACAGGGGGCAACAGCAATCAGCCCCAGCATTTT. Its translation: CASSLTGGNSNQPQHF. The J gene is TRBJ1-5, the V gene TRBV7-2; 9 bases agree with TRBD1. With V trimmed by 2 bases and J by 1 base, 3 bases remained unmatched. CDR3 length equals 16 residues. The germline gives CDR1 SGHTA, CDR2 FQGNSA.

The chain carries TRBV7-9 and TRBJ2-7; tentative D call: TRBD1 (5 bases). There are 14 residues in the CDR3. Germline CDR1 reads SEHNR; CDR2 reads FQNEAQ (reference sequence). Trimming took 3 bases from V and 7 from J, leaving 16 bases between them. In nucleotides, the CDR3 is TGTGCCAGCAGCTTGACAGATCGATCATGGGAGCAGTACTTC. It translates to CASSLTDRSWEQYF.

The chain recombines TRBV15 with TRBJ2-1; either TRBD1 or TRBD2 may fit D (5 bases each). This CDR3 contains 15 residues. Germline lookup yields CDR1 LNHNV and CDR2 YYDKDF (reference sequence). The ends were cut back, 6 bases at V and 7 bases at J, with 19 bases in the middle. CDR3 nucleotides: TGTGCCACCAGTTTCATCCCGGGACCGGGAAATGAGCAGTTCTTC. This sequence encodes CATSFIPGPGNEQFF. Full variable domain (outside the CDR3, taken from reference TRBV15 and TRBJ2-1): DAMVIQNPRYQVTQFGKPVTLSCSQTLNHNVMYWYQQKSSQAPKLLFHYYDKDFNNEADTPDNFQSRRPNTSFCFLDIRSPGLGDTAMYLCATSFIPGPGNEQFFGPGTRLTVL.

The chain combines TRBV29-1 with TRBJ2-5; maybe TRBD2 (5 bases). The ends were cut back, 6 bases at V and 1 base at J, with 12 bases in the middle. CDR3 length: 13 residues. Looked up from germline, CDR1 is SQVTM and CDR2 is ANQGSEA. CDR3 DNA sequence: TGCAGCGTCGAGAGAGGGCCCCAAGAGACCCAGTACTTC. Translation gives CSVERGPQETQYF. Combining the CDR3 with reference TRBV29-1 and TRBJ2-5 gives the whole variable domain SAVISQKPSRDICQRGTSLTIQCQVDSQVTMMFWYRQQPGQSLTLIATANQGSEATYESGFVIDKFPISRPNLTFSTLTVSNMSPEDSSIYLCSVERGPQETQYFGPGTRLLVL.

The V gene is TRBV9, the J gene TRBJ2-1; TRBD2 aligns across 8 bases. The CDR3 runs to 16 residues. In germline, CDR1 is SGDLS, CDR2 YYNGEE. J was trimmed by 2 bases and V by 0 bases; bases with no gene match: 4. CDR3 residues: CASSVALAGTYNEQFF. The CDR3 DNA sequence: TGTGCCAGCAGCGTAGCATTAGCGGGGACCTACAATGAGCAGTTCTTC.

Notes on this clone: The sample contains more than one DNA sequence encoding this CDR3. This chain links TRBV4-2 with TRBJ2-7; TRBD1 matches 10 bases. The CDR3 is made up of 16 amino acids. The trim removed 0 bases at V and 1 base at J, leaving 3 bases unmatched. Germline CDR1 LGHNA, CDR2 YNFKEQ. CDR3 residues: CASSQEGTGASYEQYF. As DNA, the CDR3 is TGTGCCAGCAGCCAAGAGGGGACAGGGGCTTCCTACGAGCAGTACTTC.

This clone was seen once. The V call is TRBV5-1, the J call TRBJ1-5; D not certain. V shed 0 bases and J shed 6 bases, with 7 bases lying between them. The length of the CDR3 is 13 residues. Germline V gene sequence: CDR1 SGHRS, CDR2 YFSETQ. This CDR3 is CASSLGQSQPQHF. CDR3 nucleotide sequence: TGCGCCAGCAGCTTGGGGCAGAGTCAGCCCCAGCATTTT.

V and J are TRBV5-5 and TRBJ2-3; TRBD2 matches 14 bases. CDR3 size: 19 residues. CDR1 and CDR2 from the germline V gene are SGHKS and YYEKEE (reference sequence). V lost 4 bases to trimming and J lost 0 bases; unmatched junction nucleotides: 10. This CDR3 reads CASSPGLAGGASSTDTQYF. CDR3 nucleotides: TGTGCCAGCAGCCCCGGACTAGCGGGGGGAGCCTCTAGCACAGATACGCAGTATTTT.

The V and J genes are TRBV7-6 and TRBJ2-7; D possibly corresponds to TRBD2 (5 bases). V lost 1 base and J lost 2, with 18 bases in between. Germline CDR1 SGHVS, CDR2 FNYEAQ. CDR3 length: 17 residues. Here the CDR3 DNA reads TGTGCCAGCAGCTTAGAAGAGGGTCAAATTACCCCCTACGAGCAGTACTTC. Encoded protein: CASSLEEGQITPYEQYF.

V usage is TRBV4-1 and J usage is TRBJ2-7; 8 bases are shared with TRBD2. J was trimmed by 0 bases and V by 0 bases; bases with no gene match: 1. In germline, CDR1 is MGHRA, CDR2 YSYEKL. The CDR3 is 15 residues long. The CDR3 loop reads CASSQELADSYEQYF. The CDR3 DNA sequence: TGCGCCAGCAGCCAAGAACTAGCGGACTCCTACGAGCAGTACTTC.

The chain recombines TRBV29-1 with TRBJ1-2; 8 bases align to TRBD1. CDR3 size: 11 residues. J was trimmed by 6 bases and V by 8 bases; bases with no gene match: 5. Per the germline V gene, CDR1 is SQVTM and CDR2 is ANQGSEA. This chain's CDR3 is CSSPDRDGYTF. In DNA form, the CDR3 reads TGCAGCTCACCGGACAGGGATGGCTACACCTTC.

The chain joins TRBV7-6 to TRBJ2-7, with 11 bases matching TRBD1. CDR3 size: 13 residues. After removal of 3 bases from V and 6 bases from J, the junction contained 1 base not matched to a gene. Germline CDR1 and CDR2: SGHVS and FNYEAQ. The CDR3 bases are TGTGCCAGCAGCTTGGGACAGGGGGGCGAGCAGTACTTC. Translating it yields CASSLGQGGEQYF.

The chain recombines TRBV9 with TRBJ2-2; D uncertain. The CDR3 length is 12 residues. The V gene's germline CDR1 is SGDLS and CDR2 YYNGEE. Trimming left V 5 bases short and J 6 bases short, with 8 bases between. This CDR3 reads CASSLSSGELFF. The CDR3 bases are TGTGCCAGCAGTCTATCATCCGGGGAGCTGTTTTTT.

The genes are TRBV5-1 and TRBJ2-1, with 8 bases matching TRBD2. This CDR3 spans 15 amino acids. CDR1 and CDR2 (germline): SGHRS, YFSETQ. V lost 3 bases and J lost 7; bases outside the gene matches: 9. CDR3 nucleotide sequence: TGCGCCAGCAGCTGGACCGGGACTAGAACGAATGAGCAGTTCTTC. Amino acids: CASSWTGTRTNEQFF.

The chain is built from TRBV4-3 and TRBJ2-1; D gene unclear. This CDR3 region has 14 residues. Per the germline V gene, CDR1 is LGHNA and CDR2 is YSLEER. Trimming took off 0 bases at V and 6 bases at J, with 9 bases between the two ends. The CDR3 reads CASSQDSGSNEQFF. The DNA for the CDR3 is TGCGCCAGCAGCCAAGATTCCGGGTCCAATGAGCAGTTCTTC.